This TCR beta chain was documented in a study of T cells after yellow fever vaccination. This clonotype was found a few times. The CDR3 totals 14 residues. Germline CDR1 reads SGHRS; CDR2 reads YFSETQ. The V and J ends lost 4 bases and 5 bases, in that order; junction bases with no gene match: 8. 5'RACE template switching generated TCR cDNA, adding a universal primer site and UMIs. MiXCR was run by TCRdb on the 5' RACE reads, yielding one entry per CDR3 protein. The sample contains over 250,000 distinct CDR3 sequences, about 4% of which appear only once. Sequencing was performed on PBMCs, taken 5 days after the yellow fever booster vaccination. The chain joins TRBV5-1 to TRBJ2-7; 8 bases agree with TRBD1. This clonotype was sampled from a man younger than 35 who received the YFV17D yellow fever vaccine. The CDR3 DNA reads TGCGCCAGCAGCCATACGGACAGGGCCAACGAGCAGTACTTC. Encoded protein: CASSHTDRANEQYF. Variable domain in full (rest from reference TRBV5-1 and TRBJ2-7): KAGVTQTPRYLIKTRGQQVTLSCSPISGHRSVSWYQQTPGQGLQFLFEYFSETQRNKGNFPGRFSGRQFSNSRSEMNVSTLELGDSALYLCASSHTDRANEQYFGPGTRLTVT.